This entry lists 6 T cell receptor beta chains sequenced from one sample in a study of neurological immune-mediated disorders. TCRdb used MiXCR to reprocess the 5' RACE reads, holding one entry per CDR3 protein. The sample holds over 35,000 distinct CDR3 sequences; about 2.5% are singletons and the top ten take 2% to 2.5%. Sequencing was carried out using PBMCs. All receptors come from a man aged 50-59 years with multiple sclerosis.

Many counts were recorded for this clonotype. V gene TRBV5-6 combines with J gene TRBJ2-5; D possibly matches TRBD1 or TRBD2 (5 bases each). CDR3 size: 14 residues. CDR1 and CDR2 (germline): SGHDT, YYEEEE. With 1 base removed from V and 4 bases from J, the gap between germline ends came to 11 bases. The CDR3, as DNA: TGTGCCAGCAGCTTGTTGAGGGGTGCAGAGACCCAGTACTTC. The encoded protein is CASSLLRGAETQYF. Variable domain in full (rest from reference TRBV5-6 and TRBJ2-5): DAGVTQSPTHLIKTRGQQVTLRCSPKSGHDTVSWYQQALGQGPQFIFQYYEEEERQRGNFPDRFSGHQFPNYSSELNVNALLLGDSALYLCASSLLRGAETQYFGPGTRLLVL.

This clonotype was picked up many times. This chain uses TRBV5-1 with TRBJ2-7; D is ambiguous. The CDR3 is 14 amino acids. Germline V gives CDR1 SGHRS, CDR2 YFSETQ. The V gene lost 0 bases and the J gene lost 0 bases, with 7 bases spanning the gap. CDR3: CASSLEDISYEQYF. The CDR3 nucleotides read TGCGCCAGCAGCTTGGAAGACATCTCCTACGAGCAGTACTTC.

This clonotype was observed at least ten times. The chain is built from TRBV2 and TRBJ2-2; D not resolved. CDR1 is SNHLY and CDR2 is FYNNEI in the germline V gene. This CDR3 is 15 amino acids long. V gave up 6 bases and J gave up 0 bases, with 11 bases separating them. CDR3 nucleotide sequence: TGTGCCAGCAGCCAGGACGGCGCGAACACCGGGGAGCTGTTTTTT. Translated: CASSQDGANTGELFF.

The table lists this clonotype with many counts. The chain carries TRBV20-1 and TRBJ2-3; perhaps TRBD2 as D (6 bases). The V gene lost 2 bases and the J gene lost 4 bases, with 13 bases spanning the gap. The CDR3 is 14 amino acids. Germline-derived CDR1 and CDR2 are DFQATT and SNEGSKA (reference sequence). This chain's CDR3 is CSARRLPSADTQYF. CDR3 sequence (DNA): TGCAGTGCTAGACGTCTCCCTAGCGCAGATACGCAGTATTTT.

This clonotype was recorded many times. V is TRBV27 and J is TRBJ1-6, with D perhaps matching TRBD1 (6 bases). The CDR3 contains 15 residues. The V gene lost 7 bases and the J gene lost 3 bases, with 13 bases spanning the gap. In germline, CDR1 is MNHEY, CDR2 SMNVEV (reference sequence). In DNA, the CDR3 is TGTGCCAGCAACCAGGGAGGGGGCTATAATTCACCCCTCCACTTT. Amino acid sequence: CASNQGGGYNSPLHF.

This clonotype was observed at least ten times. In DNA form, the CDR3 reads TGTGCCAGCAGCTTAGGGCCCGAGCAGTACTTC. Translated: CASSLGPEQYF. V and J are TRBV7-2 and TRBJ2-7; D gene unclear. Germline-derived CDR1 and CDR2 are SGHTA and FQGNSA. CDR3 size: 11 residues. V dropped 1 base and J dropped 6 bases, with 4 bases sitting between them.